The clone carrying this TCR beta chain was observed a handful of times. What it binds is not known. There are 13 residues in the CDR3. Trimming cost V 5 bases and J 0 bases; bases outside gene matches: 1. From germline, CDR1 is GTSNPN and CDR2 SVGIG (reference sequence). Single viable CD3+CD4+CD8-CD45RO+ cells were sorted as the memory CD4+ T cells. The sample is drawn from a study of memory CD4+ T cells and cytomegalovirus serostatus. Study background: This sample comes from healthy Belgian adults, fewer than ten CMV seropositive, 24 seronegative.

Study-level findings and limits: About 40% of the roughly 160 known CMV-associated TCRbeta sequences appeared in CD4+ memory. The CMV-associated TCR signature appears largely within the CD4+ memory repertoire.

Generated by immunoSEQ multiplex PCR, the TCRdb table keeps only in-frame clones and is missing some. This sample has 85,000 to 100,000 clones; about four fifths occur once, and the top ten carry about 3.5%. The receptor's source is an adult in good health and CMV-seropositive. The genes are TRBV30 and TRBJ2-7; TRBD1 agrees at 10 bases. Sample: memory CD4+ T cells from blood. The DNA for the CDR3 is TGTGCCTGGGGGACAGGGGTCTCCTACGAGCAGTACTTC. This codes for CAWGTGVSYEQYF.